This TCR beta chain was captured by sequencing in a study of T cell responses to AZD1222 COVID-19 vaccine. On this clone itself: What it binds is unknown.

Whole-study findings and limits: There were repertoire samples only from the period after the peak T cell response.

V shed 3 bases and J shed 2 bases, with 6 bases lying between them. In germline, CDR1 is SGHTS, CDR2 YDEGEE. This CDR3 comprises 13 residues. Sequenced by immunoSEQ multiplex PCR; TCRdb stores in-frame clones only, minus some. In the table there are tens of thousands of clones, more than 90% of which are singletons. This clonotype was sampled from an adult who received the AZD1222 COVID-19 vaccine. This sequence joins TRBV5-8 and TRBJ1-5, with D possibly matching TRBD1 (5 bases). The sequencing here drew on peripheral blood, taken 28 days after the second AZD1222 dose. CDR3 amino acids: CASSWGRNQPQHF. CDR3 coding DNA: TGTGCCAGCAGCTGGGGCCGCAATCAGCCCCAGCATTTT.